Following are 15 T cell receptor beta chains from one sample sequenced in a study of T cells in Graves' hyperthyroidism and ophthalmopathy. Amplification of TCR beta CDR3 regions used RNA as the template. First-round RT-PCR targeting the TCR CDR3 was performed with the HTBI primer set. TCRdb reanalysed the multiplex PCR reads using MiXCR and keeps one entry per CDR3 protein. This sample carries approximately 520,000 distinct CDR3 sequences, about a fifth of them seen once, and the ten largest clones take about 30%. Sequencing input: blood. The source is a man between 18 and 29 years old with Graves' hyperthyroidism.

CDR3 sequence reads: CASSATSGGPGETQYF. Written as DNA, the CDR3 is TGTGCCAGCAGTGCGACTAGCGGGGGGCCGGGAGAGACCCAGTACTTC. This chain connects TRBV12-3 or TRBV12-4 to TRBJ2-5, with 13 bases lining up with TRBD2. The CDR3 covers 16 residues. V trimming: 5 bases; J trimming: 4 bases; junction bases outside the gene matches: 7.

This clonotype came up many times. This chain uses TRBV13 with TRBJ2-7; TRBD1 is a possible D gene (6 bases). The CDR3 covers 14 residues. CDR1 PRHDT and CDR2 FYEKMQ come from the germline V gene (reference sequence). V dropped 5 bases and J dropped 2 bases, with 13 bases sitting between them. CDR3 protein: CASSLGTTAYEQYF. DNA for the CDR3: TGTGCCAGCAGCCTGGGGACAACAGCCTACGAGCAGTACTTC. Variable domain in full (rest from reference TRBV13 and TRBJ2-7): AAGVIQSPRHLIKEKRETATLKCYPIPRHDTVYWYQQGPGQDPQFLISFYEKMQSDKGSIPDRFSAQQFSDYHSELNMSSLELGDSALYFCASSLGTTAYEQYFGPGTRLTVT.

This chain joins TRBV30 and TRBJ1-2; possible D gene TRBD1, 6 bases. Germline CDR1 and CDR2: GTSNPN and SVGIG (reference sequence). V was cut by 5 bases and J by 3 bases, with 13 bases left in between. The CDR3 runs to 13 residues. The CDR3 nucleotides read TGTGCCTGGGTACAGGGATATGACTATGGCTACACCTTC. This codes for CAWVQGYDYGYTF.

Ten or more counts support this clonotype. J is TRBJ1-5 and V is TRBV2; the match to TRBD1 covers 8 bases. This CDR3 is 15 amino acids long. The V gene's germline CDR1 is SNHLY and CDR2 FYNNEI. J lost 5 bases, V lost 1 base, and 4 bases had no gene match. CDR3 sequence: CASSEEGQGYQPQHF. The CDR3 DNA reads as TGTGCCAGCAGTGAAGAAGGACAGGGTTATCAGCCCCAGCATTTT. Complete variable domain (other parts from reference TRBV2 and TRBJ1-5): EPEVTQTPSHQVTQMGQEVILRCVPISNHLYFYWYRQILGQKVEFLVSFYNNEISEKSEIFDDQFSVERPDGSNFTLKIRSTKLEDSAMYFCASSEEGQGYQPQHFGDGTRLSIL.

This clonotype was counted many times. This sequence joins TRBV5-1 and TRBJ2-5; D is ambiguous. The germline V and J ends were trimmed by 0 bases and 2 bases, with 8 bases remaining between them. This CDR3 contains 14 residues. Germline loops: CDR1 SGHRS, CDR2 YFSETQ. CDR3 region: CASSLEPGQETQYF. The CDR3 bases are TGCGCCAGCAGCTTGGAGCCCGGTCAAGAGACCCAGTACTTC.

There are many counts of this clonotype. V gene TRBV30 combines with J gene TRBJ1-1, with a tentative D call TRBD1 (6 bases). In germline, CDR1 is GTSNPN, CDR2 SVGIG (reference sequence). The CDR3 totals 14 residues. V was trimmed by 3 bases and J by 0 bases, leaving 11 bases between them. The CDR3, as DNA: TGTGCCTGGAGAGAGGACAGTATGAACACTGAAGCTTTCTTT. It translates to CAWREDSMNTEAFF.

This clonotype was recorded many times. The rearrangement joins TRBV12-3 or TRBV12-4 to TRBJ2-5; D is possibly TRBD2 (8 bases). This CDR3 contains 15 residues. Between the trimmed V and J ends, which lost 5 bases and 4 bases, there was a span of 17 bases. The DNA of the CDR3 is TGTGCCAGCAGTCCGACGGGAGGGGGCGGAGAGACCCAGTACTTC. It specifies CASSPTGGGGETQYF.

This clonotype was seen only a few times. This sequence joins TRBV19 and TRBJ2-2, with D unclear. CDR3 length equals 15 residues. V gave up 7 bases and J gave up 4 bases, with 16 bases separating them. Germline CDR1 is LNHDA and CDR2 is SQIVND (reference sequence). In nucleotides, the CDR3 is TGTGCCAGTACACCCCTGCGAGTGGCCACCGGGGAGCTGTTTTTT. Translated, it gives CASTPLRVATGELFF.

This clonotype occurred many times. The rearrangement uses TRBV12-3 or TRBV12-4 and TRBJ2-6; 10 nucleotides agree with TRBD1. V was clipped by 8 bases and J by 0 bases; unmatched bases: 10. The CDR3 runs to 18 residues. Written as DNA, the CDR3 is TGTGCCAGCGCCGACCCCGGGACAGGGGACTCTGGGGCCAACGTCCTGACTTTC. Residues: CASADPGTGDSGANVLTF.

The rearrangement joins TRBV10-3 to TRBJ1-2; D uncertain. Trimming shortened V by 2 bases and J by 2 bases, and 6 bases separated the two germline ends. Germline CDR1 reads ENHRY; CDR2 reads SYGVKD. The CDR3 is 13 residues long. CDR3 residues: CAISEPDNYGYTF. The CDR3 DNA sequence: TGTGCCATCAGTGAGCCGGACAACTATGGCTACACCTTC.

This clonotype has ten or more counts. The J gene is TRBJ1-1, the V gene TRBV6-1, with a tentative D call TRBD1 (5 bases). The germline V gene encodes CDR1 MNHNS and CDR2 SASEGT. The V end lost 7 bases, the J end lost 7 bases, and 16 bases lay between the germline ends. There are 13 residues in the CDR3. CDR3 in DNA: TGTGCCAGCAACCACCGGACGGGGCTTGAAGCTTTCTTT. Translation gives CASNHRTGLEAFF.

The rearrangement joins TRBV12-3 or TRBV12-4 to TRBJ1-5; 7 bases match TRBD1. This CDR3 has 15 amino acids. Trimming removed 5 bases from V and 2 bases from J; junction bases left unmatched: 6. For the CDR3, the DNA is TGTGCCAGCAGTGCGGACAGGACCGGCAATCAGCCCCAGCATTTT. It translates to CASSADRTGNQPQHF.

This clonotype has just a few counts. The chain joins TRBV18 to TRBJ1-5; TRBD1 matches 9 bases. Trimming at V came to 2 bases and at J to 5 bases, leaving 7 bases not matched to a gene. Germline-derived CDR1 and CDR2 are KGHSH and LQKENI. CDR3 length: 16 residues. Here the CDR3 DNA reads TGTGCCAGCTCACCAAGAGCGGGACAGGGTGATCAGCCCCAGCATTTT. It is translated as CASSPRAGQGDQPQHF.

At least ten counts were recorded for this clonotype. The V and J genes are TRBV20-1 and TRBJ1-2; D might be TRBD1 (6 bases). This CDR3 region has 13 residues. The V gene lost 0 bases and the J gene lost 7 bases, with 12 bases spanning the gap. Per germline, CDR1 DFQATT and CDR2 SNEGSKA (reference sequence). CDR3 in DNA: TGCAGTGCTAGAGAAAGCAGGGGCTCTGGCTACACCTTC. Amino acid sequence: CSARESRGSGYTF.

The CDR3 DNA reads as TGTGCCAGCAGGGGAGCGGGGGTCATCTACGAGCAGTACTTC. It encodes CASRGAGVIYEQYF. The rearrangement uses TRBV6-2 or TRBV6-3 and TRBJ2-7; 8 positions agree with TRBD2. With 6 bases clipped from V and 3 bases from J, the junction kept 7 bases outside the gene matches. CDR1 and CDR2 from the germline V gene are MNHEY and SVGEGT. The CDR3 runs to 14 residues.